This T cell receptor (beta chain) came from a study of cytomegalovirus exposure and HLA in healthy donors. Study conclusions and caveats: Common viral pathogens (according to a later analysis) appeared linked to several of the most significant clusters.

PCR primers comprised 60 Vbeta and 13 Jbeta primers. Only in-frame clones appear in the TCRdb table, and some are missing; sequencing was by immunoSEQ multiplex PCR. The sample carries roughly 140,000 clones, approximately 84% recorded once. The length of the CDR3 is 15 residues. Trimming shortened V by 0 bases and J by 0 bases, and 5 bases separated the two germline ends. Germline assignment: CDR1 SGHTA and CDR2 FQGNSA. Healthy bone marrow donors supplied every sample. Note on this clone: Its target is not known.

The chain recombines TRBV7-2 with TRBJ1-4, with a possible D match to TRBD1 (5 bases). The TCR originated in a woman in her sixties or seventies in good health and CMV-seropositive. The sequenced sample was PBMCs. The CDR3 protein is CASSLAGATNEKLFF. The DNA for the CDR3 is TGTGCCAGCAGCTTAGCAGGGGCAACTAATGAAAAACTGTTTTTT. Full variable domain (outside the CDR3, taken from reference TRBV7-2 and TRBJ1-4): GAGVSQSPSNKVTEKGKDVELRCDPISGHTALYWYRQSLGQGLEFLIYFQGNSAPDKSGLPSDRFSAERTGGSVSTLTIQRTQQEDSAVYLCASSLAGATNEKLFFGSGTQLSVL.